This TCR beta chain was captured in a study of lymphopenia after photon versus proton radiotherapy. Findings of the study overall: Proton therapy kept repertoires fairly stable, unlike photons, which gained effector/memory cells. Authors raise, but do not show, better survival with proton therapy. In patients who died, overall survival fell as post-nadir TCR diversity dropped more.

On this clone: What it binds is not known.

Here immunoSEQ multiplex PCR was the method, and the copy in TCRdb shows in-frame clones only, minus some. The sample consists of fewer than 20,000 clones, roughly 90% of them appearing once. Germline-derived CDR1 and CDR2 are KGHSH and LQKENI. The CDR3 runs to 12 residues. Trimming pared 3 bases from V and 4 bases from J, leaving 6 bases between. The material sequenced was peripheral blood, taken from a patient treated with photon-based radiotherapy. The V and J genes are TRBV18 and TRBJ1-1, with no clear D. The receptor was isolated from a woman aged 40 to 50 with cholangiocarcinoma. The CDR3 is CASSPPGTEAFF. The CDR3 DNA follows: TGTGCCAGCTCACCTCCGGGCACTGAAGCTTTCTTT. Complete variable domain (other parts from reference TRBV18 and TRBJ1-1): NAGVMQNPRHLVRRRGQEARLRCSPMKGHSHVYWYRQLPEEGLKFMVYLQKENIIDESGMPKERFSAEFPKEGPSILRIQQVVRGDSAAYFCASSPPGTEAFFGQGTRLTVV.